The rows below give T cell receptor beta chains drawn from one sample of a study of T cells in Graves' hyperthyroidism and ophthalmopathy. TCRdb re-called the multiplex PCR reads through MiXCR, storing one row per CDR3 protein. Altogether some 370,000 distinct CDR3 sequences are present, approximately 17% being singletons, with the ten largest covering 34%. The sequencing sample was made of blood. The receptors originated from a woman aged 25 to 45 with Graves' hyperthyroidism that later progressed to Graves' ophthalmopathy. Both conserved end residues are part of each CDR3. A D gene is named only where the DNA matches it firmly. The size entry is marked missing in some rows and otherwise reads once, few, many or a size class.

D,J,size,V,CDR3,DNA
TRBD1,TRBJ1-1,-,TRBV10-3,CAISEDQGANTEAFF,TGTGCCATCAGTGAGGATCAGGGGGCGAACACTGAAGCTTTCTTT
-,TRBJ2-1,-,TRBV6-1,CASSEAPGSYNEQFF,TGTGCCAGCAGTGAAGCCCCGGGCTCCTACAATGAGCAGTTCTTC
-,TRBJ2-1,few,TRBV20-1,CSARRGRNEQFF,TGCAGTGCTCGGCGGGGAAGGAATGAGCAGTTCTTC
-,TRBJ2-1,few,TRBV7-9,CASANSGNEQFF,TGTGCCAGCGCGAATTCTGGGAATGAGCAGTTCTTC
TRBD2,TRBJ2-1,many,TRBV28,CASSDPSGRVNEQFF,TGTGCCAGCAGTGACCCCAGCGGGAGGGTAAATGAGCAGTTCTTC
-,TRBJ2-1,-,TRBV27,CASSKWSSYNEQFF,TGTGCCAGCAGTAAGTGGAGCTCCTACAATGAGCAGTTCTTC
-,TRBJ2-2,few,TRBV4-1,CASSQDNRANTGELFF,TGCGCCAGCAGCCAAGATAACAGAGCGAACACCGGGGAGCTGTTTTTT
TRBD2,TRBJ2-7,-,TRBV20-1,CSARDERAGAGDSYEQYF,TGCAGTGCTAGAGATGAGCGGGCGGGAGCGGGCGATTCCTACGAGCAGTACTTC
-,TRBJ2-1,-,TRBV13,CASSLESGDEQFF,TGTGCCAGCAGCTTAGAATCAGGGGATGAGCAGTTCTTC
-,TRBJ2-5,many,TRBV30,CAWTPLADQETQYF,TGTGCCTGGACGCCTTTAGCGGACCAAGAGACCCAGTACTTC